These T cell receptor beta chains were read from a single sample in a study of identical twins. TCRdb re-derived calls from the 5' RACE reads in MiXCR, one entry per CDR3 protein. The sample includes approximately 600,000 distinct CDR3 sequences, nearly 10% of them seen just once. The same sample was also studied in work on yellow fever vaccine responses in identical twins.

The sample was PBMCs. Receptor source: a woman under 30 in good health. CDR3s include the opening cysteine and the closing phenylalanine or tryptophan. The order of the fields is V gene, D gene, J gene, clone size, CDR3 DNA, CDR3 protein. The D gene is left open where the match is weak. Expanded clones get a size class; other rows say once, few or many, or leave the size out.

v_call: TRBV6-1
d_call: TRBD2
j_call: TRBJ2-3
clone_size: many
cdr3_nt: TGTGCCAGCACCGAACTAGTGTGGCGGGGGGGCGGTACGCAGTATTTT
cdr3_aa: CASTELVWRGGGTQYF

v_call: TRBV24-1
d_call: TRBD1
j_call: TRBJ2-2
clone_size: NA
cdr3_nt: TGTGCCACCAGTGATTTCGGGACAGGGGGCATCGGGGAGCTGTTTTTT
cdr3_aa: CATSDFGTGGIGELFF

v_call: TRBV28
d_call: TRBD1
j_call: TRBJ2-7
clone_size: few
cdr3_nt: TGTGCCAGCAGCTCTCCGGGACAGAGCTCCTACGAGCAGTACTTC
cdr3_aa: CASSSPGQSSYEQYF

v_call: TRBV7-2
d_call: TRBD1
j_call: TRBJ1-4
clone_size: few
cdr3_nt: TGTGCCAGCAGCTTAGGGCGCAGGGGGCATGAAAAACTGTTTTTT
cdr3_aa: CASSLGRRGHEKLFF

v_call: TRBV7-2
d_call: NA
j_call: TRBJ1-1
clone_size: many
cdr3_nt: TGTGCCAGCAGCTTAAGACACAGGGCGAACACTGAAGCTTTCTTT
cdr3_aa: CASSLRHRANTEAFF

v_call: TRBV7-6
d_call: NA
j_call: TRBJ2-3
clone_size: many
cdr3_nt: TGTGCCAGCAGCTTAAGTCAGGGACCCACAGATACGCAGTATTTT
cdr3_aa: CASSLSQGPTDTQYF

v_call: TRBV5-6
d_call: TRBD1
j_call: TRBJ2-5
clone_size: NA
cdr3_nt: TGTGCCAGCAGCTTGGTAAACAGGGGATTTGTAAAAGAGACCCAGTACTTC
cdr3_aa: CASSLVNRGFVKETQYF

v_call: TRBV29-1
d_call: TRBD1
j_call: TRBJ2-1
clone_size: NA
cdr3_nt: TGCAGCGTTGAGGGACAGGGGAATGAGCAGTTCTTC
cdr3_aa: CSVEGQGNEQFF

v_call: TRBV27
d_call: NA
j_call: TRBJ2-3
clone_size: NA
cdr3_nt: TGTGCCAGCTCTGCCAACCACCTCACAGATACGCAGTATTTT
cdr3_aa: CASSANHLTDTQYF

v_call: TRBV5-1
d_call: TRBD1
j_call: TRBJ1-1
clone_size: many
cdr3_nt: TGCGCCAGCAGCTTGGACAGGGGCAACGATGAAGCTTTCTTT
cdr3_aa: CASSLDRGNDEAFF

v_call: TRBV5-4
d_call: NA
j_call: TRBJ2-4
clone_size: NA
cdr3_nt: TGTGCCAGCAGCACCGGGACGAAAGCCAAAAACATTCAGTACTTC
cdr3_aa: CASSTGTKAKNIQYF

v_call: TRBV13
d_call: TRBD2
j_call: TRBJ2-7
clone_size: NA
cdr3_nt: TGTGCCAGCAGCTGGGGGACTAGCAGAGACGAGCAGTACTTC
cdr3_aa: CASSWGTSRDEQYF

v_call: TRBV29-1
d_call: NA
j_call: TRBJ1-3
clone_size: many
cdr3_nt: TGCAGCGCGATGGGGGGGGCTGGAAACACCATATATTTT
cdr3_aa: CSAMGGAGNTIYF

v_call: TRBV15
d_call: TRBD2
j_call: TRBJ2-3
clone_size: many
cdr3_nt: TGTGCCACCAGCGGTCATGGCGGGAGAGGTATTCAGACGCAGTATTTT
cdr3_aa: CATSGHGGRGIQTQYF

v_call: TRBV7-2
d_call: TRBD2
j_call: TRBJ2-1
clone_size: NA
cdr3_nt: TGTGCCAGCAAACCACGGGGACTAGCGGGGGACAATGAGCAGTTCTTC
cdr3_aa: CASKPRGLAGDNEQFF

v_call: TRBV28
d_call: NA
j_call: TRBJ2-1
clone_size: many
cdr3_nt: TGTGCCAGCACCCTTGTGGGGGTCCACAATGAGCAGTTCTTC
cdr3_aa: CASTLVGVHNEQFF

v_call: TRBV6-5
d_call: NA
j_call: TRBJ2-3
clone_size: NA
cdr3_nt: TGTGCCAGCAGTTACTCGAGGGGGGGCCGATTTAGCACAGATACGCAGTATTTT
cdr3_aa: CASSYSRGGRFSTDTQYF

v_call: TRBV30
d_call: NA
j_call: TRBJ2-2
clone_size: once
cdr3_nt: TGTGCCTGGAAACTCGGACAGCCCAAGGGTGGCGGGGAGCTGTTTTTT
cdr3_aa: CAWKLGQPKGGGELFF

v_call: TRBV7-6
d_call: TRBD1
j_call: TRBJ2-5
clone_size: NA
cdr3_nt: TGTGCCAGCAGCTCGACAGGGCTCCAAGAGACCCAGTACTTC
cdr3_aa: CASSSTGLQETQYF

v_call: TRBV7-2
d_call: TRBD2
j_call: TRBJ2-7
clone_size: few
cdr3_nt: TGTGCCAGCAGCTTACCCTTGGGCGGGAGCGTAACTGTCGAGCAGTACTTC
cdr3_aa: CASSLPLGGSVTVEQYF

v_call: TRBV30
d_call: NA
j_call: TRBJ1-2
clone_size: NA
cdr3_nt: TGTGCCTGGAGTCAGGGAAACTATGGCTACACCTTC
cdr3_aa: CAWSQGNYGYTF

v_call: TRBV7-9
d_call: TRBD2
j_call: TRBJ2-1
clone_size: many
cdr3_nt: TGTGCCAGCAGCTGGGGACTAGCGGGAGCAAATGAGCAGTTCTTC
cdr3_aa: CASSWGLAGANEQFF

v_call: TRBV29-1
d_call: NA
j_call: TRBJ2-1
clone_size: many
cdr3_nt: TGCAGCGCATTGGACAGCAATTACAATGAGCAGTTCTTC
cdr3_aa: CSALDSNYNEQFF

v_call: TRBV30
d_call: TRBD2
j_call: TRBJ2-3
clone_size: few
cdr3_nt: TGTGCCTGGAGTCAGAATCTAGCGGAGACGCAGTATTTT
cdr3_aa: CAWSQNLAETQYF

v_call: TRBV9
d_call: NA
j_call: TRBJ2-7
clone_size: few
cdr3_nt: TGTGCCAGTGGGGGACGGACTCACGAGCAGTACTTC
cdr3_aa: CASGGRTHEQYF

v_call: TRBV20-1
d_call: TRBD2
j_call: TRBJ2-1
clone_size: many
cdr3_nt: TGCAGTTCCCCCTCCCGACTAGCGGGATCGTACAATGAGCAGTTCTTC
cdr3_aa: CSSPSRLAGSYNEQFF

v_call: TRBV2
d_call: NA
j_call: TRBJ2-2
clone_size: NA
cdr3_nt: TGTGCCAGCAGTGTGGGAGGTCACGGGGAGCTGTTTTTT
cdr3_aa: CASSVGGHGELFF

v_call: TRBV10-2
d_call: NA
j_call: TRBJ1-4
clone_size: NA
cdr3_nt: TGCGCCAGCAGTAAGGGGGTGAATGAAAAACTGTTTTTT
cdr3_aa: CASSKGVNEKLFF

v_call: TRBV7-2
d_call: TRBD2
j_call: TRBJ2-7
clone_size: few
cdr3_nt: TGTGCCAGCAGCCCCGGGACTATTCAAAGCTACGAGCAGTACTTC
cdr3_aa: CASSPGTIQSYEQYF

v_call: TRBV5-1
d_call: NA
j_call: TRBJ2-1
clone_size: many
cdr3_nt: TGTGCTAGCAGCTTGGGACTTTACAATGAGCAGTTCTTC
cdr3_aa: CASSLGLYNEQFF

v_call: TRBV5-6
d_call: NA
j_call: TRBJ2-1
clone_size: few
cdr3_nt: TGTGCCAGCAGCTTCGGGACGGCCCCATACAATGAGCAGTTCTTC
cdr3_aa: CASSFGTAPYNEQFF

v_call: TRBV6-1
d_call: NA
j_call: TRBJ1-2
clone_size: few
cdr3_nt: TGTGCCAGCAGTGACCTGGGGATAAGGTACGGCTACACCTTC
cdr3_aa: CASSDLGIRYGYTF

v_call: TRBV12-3/TRBV12-4
d_call: NA
j_call: TRBJ2-7
clone_size: many
cdr3_nt: TGTGCCAGCAGTCCCTTAGGCACGTTCCACGAGCAGTACTTC
cdr3_aa: CASSPLGTFHEQYF

v_call: TRBV29-1
d_call: NA
j_call: TRBJ2-1
clone_size: many
cdr3_nt: TGCAGCGTCCTTGGGGACGACATCGTCTACAATGAGCAGTTCTTC
cdr3_aa: CSVLGDDIVYNEQFF

v_call: TRBV4-3
d_call: NA
j_call: TRBJ1-4
clone_size: few
cdr3_nt: TGCGCCAGCAGCCAAGGGACGGCAGCTAATGAAAAACTGTTTTTT
cdr3_aa: CASSQGTAANEKLFF

v_call: TRBV29-1
d_call: NA
j_call: TRBJ2-1
clone_size: many
cdr3_nt: TGCAGCGTTTTGGTTGCGGCACATGAGCAGTTCTTC
cdr3_aa: CSVLVAAHEQFF

v_call: TRBV4-2
d_call: NA
j_call: TRBJ2-7
clone_size: many
cdr3_nt: TGTGCCAGCAGCCAAGAGGCGGGACCCTACGAGCAGTACTTC
cdr3_aa: CASSQEAGPYEQYF

v_call: TRBV5-1
d_call: NA
j_call: TRBJ2-3
clone_size: many
cdr3_nt: TGCGCCAGCAGCGGGACGGGACTCGCCCCCGATACGCAGTATTTT
cdr3_aa: CASSGTGLAPDTQYF

v_call: TRBV7-9
d_call: NA
j_call: TRBJ2-1
clone_size: many
cdr3_nt: TGTGCCAGCAGCTTGGCCCCCTACAATGAGCAGTTCTTC
cdr3_aa: CASSLAPYNEQFF

v_call: TRBV7-2
d_call: TRBD2
j_call: TRBJ2-5
clone_size: NA
cdr3_nt: TGTGCCAGCAGCTTAGGGGTAGCGGGAGGGGACCAAGAGACCCAGTACTTC
cdr3_aa: CASSLGVAGGDQETQYF

v_call: TRBV7-2
d_call: TRBD1
j_call: TRBJ2-5
clone_size: few
cdr3_nt: TGTGCCAGCAGCCCACGTTGGGGACAGGGTTTGGAGACCCAGTACTTC
cdr3_aa: CASSPRWGQGLETQYF

v_call: TRBV20-1
d_call: NA
j_call: TRBJ2-1
clone_size: few
cdr3_nt: TGCAGTGCTAGAGATCTAATAGGGAGATTCGATGAGCAGTTCTTC
cdr3_aa: CSARDLIGRFDEQFF

v_call: TRBV24-1
d_call: NA
j_call: TRBJ2-1
clone_size: NA
cdr3_nt: TGTGCCACCAGTGATAACGTCCGGACCGGAGAAATCAATGAGCAGTTCTTC
cdr3_aa: CATSDNVRTGEINEQFF

v_call: TRBV11-1
d_call: NA
j_call: TRBJ1-1
clone_size: NA
cdr3_nt: TGTGCCAGCAGCTTGGGTACTAAGGGGGACGCTGAAGCTTTCTTT
cdr3_aa: CASSLGTKGDAEAFF

v_call: TRBV29-1
d_call: TRBD2
j_call: TRBJ2-7
clone_size: NA
cdr3_nt: TGCAGCGTTGTCGTACAGCGGGGGAATCGCGAGCAGTACTTC
cdr3_aa: CSVVVQRGNREQYF

v_call: TRBV29-1
d_call: NA
j_call: TRBJ2-7
clone_size: few
cdr3_nt: TGCAGCGTCGGGGGAGCGGGCCCCTACGAGCAGTACTTC
cdr3_aa: CSVGGAGPYEQYF

v_call: TRBV2
d_call: TRBD2
j_call: TRBJ2-1
clone_size: few
cdr3_nt: TGTGCCAGCAGTGAGATAGCGGGAGCGGGTGAGCAGTTCTTC
cdr3_aa: CASSEIAGAGEQFF

v_call: TRBV12-3/TRBV12-4
d_call: NA
j_call: TRBJ2-3
clone_size: few
cdr3_nt: TGTGCCAGCAGTCGGGACATTCGGGGCACAGATACGCAGTATTTT
cdr3_aa: CASSRDIRGTDTQYF

v_call: TRBV29-1
d_call: NA
j_call: TRBJ2-7
clone_size: many
cdr3_nt: TGCAGCGTTGAAAGGGCAGGATACTACGAGCAGTACTTC
cdr3_aa: CSVERAGYYEQYF

v_call: TRBV7-6
d_call: NA
j_call: TRBJ2-5
clone_size: few
cdr3_nt: TGTGCCAGCAGTCGCTTGGGACGGTACCAAGAGACCCAGTACTTC
cdr3_aa: CASSRLGRYQETQYF

v_call: TRBV10-3
d_call: TRBD2
j_call: TRBJ2-2
clone_size: NA
cdr3_nt: TGTGCCATCAGTGAACGGGGGGACACCGGGGAGCTGTTTTTT
cdr3_aa: CAISERGDTGELFF

v_call: TRBV7-9
d_call: TRBD2
j_call: TRBJ2-1
clone_size: few
cdr3_nt: TGTGCCAGCAGAGGGACTAGCGGGAAGATTGACAATGAGCAGTTCTTC
cdr3_aa: CASRGTSGKIDNEQFF

v_call: TRBV13
d_call: TRBD1
j_call: TRBJ2-3
clone_size: few
cdr3_nt: TGTGCCAGCAGCCCCCTTGTCGGGACAGGGGGCGCAGATACGCAGTATTTT
cdr3_aa: CASSPLVGTGGADTQYF

v_call: TRBV3-1
d_call: TRBD1
j_call: TRBJ1-4
clone_size: few
cdr3_nt: TGTGCCAGCAGCGGGACAGGGAAAGAAAAACTGTTTTTT
cdr3_aa: CASSGTGKEKLFF

v_call: TRBV5-1
d_call: NA
j_call: TRBJ2-7
clone_size: many
cdr3_nt: TGCGCCAGCAGCTTGATCGGACAACCTTTTTCCTACGAGCAGTACTTC
cdr3_aa: CASSLIGQPFSYEQYF

v_call: TRBV7-9
d_call: TRBD1
j_call: TRBJ2-1
clone_size: NA
cdr3_nt: TGTGCCAGCAGCTTAGCGCAGAACGACAGGGGCTACAATGAGCAGTTCTTC
cdr3_aa: CASSLAQNDRGYNEQFF

v_call: TRBV28
d_call: TRBD2
j_call: TRBJ2-5
clone_size: NA
cdr3_nt: TGTGCCAGCAGTTTATACCGGACTAGCGGGGAAACGGAGGGAGAGACCCAGTACTTC
cdr3_aa: CASSLYRTSGETEGETQYF

v_call: TRBV27
d_call: TRBD1
j_call: TRBJ2-7
clone_size: many
cdr3_nt: TGTGGTCAGGGTGACAGGGGAAGGCTGTACGAGCAGTACTTC
cdr3_aa: CGQGDRGRLYEQYF